This is a list of T cell receptor beta chains from one sample in a study of cytomegalovirus exposure and HLA in healthy donors. Using immunoSEQ multiplex PCR, the repertoire was profiled, and TCRdb retains in-frame clones only, with some absent. The data show about 59,000 clones, and the top ten clones hold around 5%. Sequenced sample: PBMCs. The receptor source for this set is a man aged 25-45 years in good health and CMV-seropositive. Each CDR3 is given with its conserved first and last residue. Each record gives: J gene, V gene, CDR3 protein.

>TRBJ2-1|TRBV30
CAWSVVRYNEQFF
>TRBJ2-5|TRBV30
CASSGNQETQYF
>TRBJ1-2|TRBV6-6
CASSYTATGTSYGYTF
>TRBJ1-1|TRBV30
CAWSRTGRGTEAFF
>TRBJ2-7|TRBV11-3
CASSLSGRPGAWEQYF
>TRBJ1-5|TRBV5-1
CASSLAPGGQQPQHF
>TRBJ1-2|TRBV5-4
CASSLAITANYGYTF
>TRBJ2-7|TRBV30
CAWSVWERGPYEQYF
>TRBJ2-7|TRBV10-1
CASSQLAGDAYEQYF
>TRBJ2-3|TRBV25-1
CASRPQKGGSTDTQYF
>TRBJ1-4|TRBV19
CASSIKPRGEKLFF
>TRBJ1-1|TRBV27
CASSRRENTEAFF
>TRBJ1-3|TRBV6-1
CASTTEGNTIYF
>TRBJ2-1|TRBV10-3
CAIRGTSGSNEQFF
>TRBJ2-2|TRBV4-2
CASSQVREAGELFF
>TRBJ2-1|TRBV10-3
CAISEPDTGNEQFF